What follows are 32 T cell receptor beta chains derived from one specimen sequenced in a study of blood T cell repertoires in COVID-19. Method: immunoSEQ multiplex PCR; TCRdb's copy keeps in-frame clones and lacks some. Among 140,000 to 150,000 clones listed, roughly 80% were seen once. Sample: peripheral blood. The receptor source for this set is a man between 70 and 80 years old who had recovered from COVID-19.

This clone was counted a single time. CDR3 nucleotides: TGTGCCAGCAGCGTAGGGGTAGGGAAGACAGGGAAGGGCACTGAAGCTTTCTTT. Its translation: CASSVGVGKTGKGTEAFF. The chain is built from TRBV9 and TRBJ1-1, with TRBD1 matching over 7 bases. CDR1 is SGDLS and CDR2 is YYNGEE in the germline V gene. After removal of 0 bases from V and 4 bases from J, the junction contained 15 bases not matched to a gene. The length of the CDR3 is 18 residues.

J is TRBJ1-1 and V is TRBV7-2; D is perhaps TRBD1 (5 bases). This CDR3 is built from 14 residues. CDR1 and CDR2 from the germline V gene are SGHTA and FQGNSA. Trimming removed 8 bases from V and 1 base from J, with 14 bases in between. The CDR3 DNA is TGTGCCAGCTGCCTGGGCAGGGAGAACACTGAAGCTTTCTTT. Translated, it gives CASCLGRENTEAFF.

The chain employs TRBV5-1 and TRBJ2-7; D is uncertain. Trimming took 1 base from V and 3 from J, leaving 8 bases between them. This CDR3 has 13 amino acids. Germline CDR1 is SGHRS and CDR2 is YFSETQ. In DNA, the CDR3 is TGCGCCAGCAGCTTGCCCTCTAGCTACGAGCAGTACTTC. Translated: CASSLPSSYEQYF. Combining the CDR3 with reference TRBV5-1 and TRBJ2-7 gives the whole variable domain KAGVTQTPRYLIKTRGQQVTLSCSPISGHRSVSWYQQTPGQGLQFLFEYFSETQRNKGNFPGRFSGRQFSNSRSEMNVSTLELGDSALYLCASSLPSSYEQYFGPGTRLTVT.

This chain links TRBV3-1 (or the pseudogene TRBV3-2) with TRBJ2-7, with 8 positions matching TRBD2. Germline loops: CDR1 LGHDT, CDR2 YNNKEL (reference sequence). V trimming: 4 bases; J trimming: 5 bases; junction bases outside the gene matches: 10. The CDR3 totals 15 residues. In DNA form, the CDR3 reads TGTGCCAGCAGCCTAACCCCAAGGCGGGGGGACGAGCAGTACTTC. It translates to CASSLTPRRGDEQYF.

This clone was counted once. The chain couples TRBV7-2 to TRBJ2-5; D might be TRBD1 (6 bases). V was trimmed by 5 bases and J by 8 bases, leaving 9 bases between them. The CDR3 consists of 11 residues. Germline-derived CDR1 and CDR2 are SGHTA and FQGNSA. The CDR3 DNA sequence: TGTGCCAGCAGCGCACAGGGCACCCAGTACTTC. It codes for CASSAQGTQYF.

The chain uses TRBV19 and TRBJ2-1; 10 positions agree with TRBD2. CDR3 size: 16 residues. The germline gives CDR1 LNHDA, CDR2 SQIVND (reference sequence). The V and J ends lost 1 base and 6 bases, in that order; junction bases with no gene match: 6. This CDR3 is CASSIVPSGGFNEQFF. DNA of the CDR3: TGTGCCAGTAGTATAGTTCCTAGCGGGGGATTCAATGAGCAGTTCTTC.

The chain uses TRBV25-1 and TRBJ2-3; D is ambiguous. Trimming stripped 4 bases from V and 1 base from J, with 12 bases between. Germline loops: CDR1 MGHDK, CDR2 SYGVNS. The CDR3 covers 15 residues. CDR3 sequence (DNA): TGTGCCAGCAGTGCCGCCCCCCAGGGCACAGATACGCAGTATTTT. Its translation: CASSAAPQGTDTQYF.

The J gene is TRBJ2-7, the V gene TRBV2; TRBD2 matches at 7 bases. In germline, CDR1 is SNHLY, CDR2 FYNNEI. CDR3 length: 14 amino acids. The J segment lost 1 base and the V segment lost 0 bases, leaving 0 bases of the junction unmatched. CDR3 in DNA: TGTGCCAGCAGTGAAGCGCGGGGGTCCTACGAGCAGTACTTC. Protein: CASSEARGSYEQYF.

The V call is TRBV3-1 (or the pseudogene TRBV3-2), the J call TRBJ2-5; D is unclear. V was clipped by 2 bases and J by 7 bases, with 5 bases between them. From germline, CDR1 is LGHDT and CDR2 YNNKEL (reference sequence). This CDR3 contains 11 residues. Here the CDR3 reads CASSQSWTQYF. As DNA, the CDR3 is TGTGCCAGCAGCCAAAGCTGGACCCAGTACTTC.

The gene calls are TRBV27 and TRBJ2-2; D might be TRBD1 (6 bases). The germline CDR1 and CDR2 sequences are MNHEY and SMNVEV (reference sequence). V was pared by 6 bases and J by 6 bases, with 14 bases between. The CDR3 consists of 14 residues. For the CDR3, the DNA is TGTGCCAGCAGCCCAACAGGGTTCCCCGGGGAGCTGTTTTTT. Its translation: CASSPTGFPGELFF.

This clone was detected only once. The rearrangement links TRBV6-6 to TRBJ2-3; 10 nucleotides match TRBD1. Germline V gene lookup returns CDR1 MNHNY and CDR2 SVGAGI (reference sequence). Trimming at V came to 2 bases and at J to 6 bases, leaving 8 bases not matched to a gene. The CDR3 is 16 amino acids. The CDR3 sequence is CASSYPGQGLGDTQYF. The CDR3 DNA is TGTGCCAGCAGTTACCCGGGACAGGGGTTGGGCGATACGCAGTATTTT.

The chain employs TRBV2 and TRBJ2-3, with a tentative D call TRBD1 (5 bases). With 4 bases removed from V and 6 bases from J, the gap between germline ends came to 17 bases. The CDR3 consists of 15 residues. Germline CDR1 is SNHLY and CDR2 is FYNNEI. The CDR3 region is CASSGEVAGSDTQYF. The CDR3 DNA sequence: TGTGCCAGCAGTGGTGAAGTAGCAGGGTCGGATACGCAGTATTTT.

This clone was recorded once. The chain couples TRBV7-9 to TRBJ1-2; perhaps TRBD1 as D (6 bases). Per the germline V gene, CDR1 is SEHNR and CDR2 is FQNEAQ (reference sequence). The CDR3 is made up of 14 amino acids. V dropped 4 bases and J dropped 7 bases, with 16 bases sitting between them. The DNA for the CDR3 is TGTGCCAGCAGCTCGGATTTGGGGGCGGTTGGCTACACCTTC. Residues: CASSSDLGAVGYTF.

The CDR3 loop is CASSPTRASGNEQFF. The CDR3 DNA reads TGTGCCAGCAGCCCAACGAGGGCTAGCGGCAATGAGCAGTTCTTC. The chain recombines TRBV7-2 with TRBJ2-1; 7 nucleotides match TRBD2. The CDR3 spans 15 residues. Trimming at V came to 5 bases and at J to 6 bases, leaving 10 bases not matched to a gene. Germline V CDR1 and CDR2: SGHTA, FQGNSA.

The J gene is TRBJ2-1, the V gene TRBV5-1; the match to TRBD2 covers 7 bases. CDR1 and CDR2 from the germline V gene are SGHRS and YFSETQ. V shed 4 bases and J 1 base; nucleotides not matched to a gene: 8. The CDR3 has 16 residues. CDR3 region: CASSGGDWTSYNEQFF. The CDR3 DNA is TGCGCCAGCAGCGGGGGGGACTGGACGTCCTACAATGAGCAGTTCTTC.

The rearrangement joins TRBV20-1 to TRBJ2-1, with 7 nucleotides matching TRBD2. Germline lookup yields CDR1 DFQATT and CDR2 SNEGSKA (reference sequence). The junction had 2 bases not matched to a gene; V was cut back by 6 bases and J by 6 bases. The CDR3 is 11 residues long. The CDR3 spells CSARTSNEQFF. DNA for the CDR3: TGCAGTGCACGGACTAGCAATGAGCAGTTCTTC.

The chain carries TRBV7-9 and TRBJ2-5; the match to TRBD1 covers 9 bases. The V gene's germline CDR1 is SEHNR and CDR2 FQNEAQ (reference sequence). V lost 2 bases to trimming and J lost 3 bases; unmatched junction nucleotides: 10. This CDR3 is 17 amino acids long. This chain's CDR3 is CASSLYRDRDFEETQYF. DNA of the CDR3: TGTGCCAGCAGCTTATACCGGGACAGGGATTTTGAAGAGACCCAGTACTTC.

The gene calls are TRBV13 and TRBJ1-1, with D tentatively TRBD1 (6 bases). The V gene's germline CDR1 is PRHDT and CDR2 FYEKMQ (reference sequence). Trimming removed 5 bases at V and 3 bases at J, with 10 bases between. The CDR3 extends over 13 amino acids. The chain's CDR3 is CASSADRYTEAFF. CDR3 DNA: TGTGCCAGCAGCGCGGACAGATACACTGAAGCTTTCTTT.

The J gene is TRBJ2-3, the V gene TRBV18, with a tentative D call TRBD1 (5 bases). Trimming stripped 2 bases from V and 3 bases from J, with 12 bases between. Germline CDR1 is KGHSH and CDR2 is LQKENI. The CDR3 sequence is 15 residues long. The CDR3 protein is CASSPGRARTDTQYF. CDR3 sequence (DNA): TGTGCCAGCTCACCAGGCAGGGCAAGAACAGATACGCAGTATTTT. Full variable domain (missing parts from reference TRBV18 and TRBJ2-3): NAGVMQNPRHLVRRRGQEARLRCSPMKGHSHVYWYRQLPEEGLKFMVYLQKENIIDESGMPKERFSAEFPKEGPSILRIQQVVRGDSAAYFCASSPGRARTDTQYFGPGTRLTVL.

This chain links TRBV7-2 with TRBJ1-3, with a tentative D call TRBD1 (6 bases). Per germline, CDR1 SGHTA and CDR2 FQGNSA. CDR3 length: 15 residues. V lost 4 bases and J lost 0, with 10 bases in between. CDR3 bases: TGTGCCAGCAGCTATGGGGGCTCCTCTGGAAACACCATATATTTT. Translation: CASSYGGSSGNTIYF.

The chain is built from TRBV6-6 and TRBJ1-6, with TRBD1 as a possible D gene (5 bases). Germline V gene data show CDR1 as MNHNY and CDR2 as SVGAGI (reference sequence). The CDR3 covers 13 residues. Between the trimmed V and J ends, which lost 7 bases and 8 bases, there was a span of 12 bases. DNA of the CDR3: TGTGCCAGCAACCAGGGCCGTTATTCACCCCTCCACTTT. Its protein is CASNQGRYSPLHF.

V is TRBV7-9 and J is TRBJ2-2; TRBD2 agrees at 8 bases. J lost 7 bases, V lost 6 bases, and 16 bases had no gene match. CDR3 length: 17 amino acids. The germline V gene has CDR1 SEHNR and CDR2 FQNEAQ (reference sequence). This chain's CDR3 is CASSRQRESPQGGELFF. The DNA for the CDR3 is TGTGCCAGCAGTCGTCAGCGGGAGTCCCCCCAGGGCGGGGAGCTGTTTTTT.

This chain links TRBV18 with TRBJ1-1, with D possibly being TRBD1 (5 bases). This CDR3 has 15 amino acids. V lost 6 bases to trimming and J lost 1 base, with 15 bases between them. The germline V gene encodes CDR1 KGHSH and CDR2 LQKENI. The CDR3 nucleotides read TGTGCCAGCTCCGTAGCAGGGCGTGAGAACACTGAAGCTTTCTTT. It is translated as CASSVAGRENTEAFF.

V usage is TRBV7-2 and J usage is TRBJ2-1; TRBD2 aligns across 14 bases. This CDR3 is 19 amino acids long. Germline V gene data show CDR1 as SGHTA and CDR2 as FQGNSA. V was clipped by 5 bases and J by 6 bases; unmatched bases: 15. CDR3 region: CASSLRLAGGPGSANEQFF. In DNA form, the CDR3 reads TGTGCCAGCAGCCTAAGACTAGCGGGAGGGCCCGGTTCGGCCAATGAGCAGTTCTTC.

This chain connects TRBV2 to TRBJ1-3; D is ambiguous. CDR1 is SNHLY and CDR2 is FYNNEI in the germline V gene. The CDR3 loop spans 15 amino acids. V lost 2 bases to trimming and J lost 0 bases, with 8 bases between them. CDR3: CASSEQAPSGNTIYF. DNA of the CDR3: TGTGCCAGCAGTGAACAGGCACCCTCTGGAAACACCATATATTTT.

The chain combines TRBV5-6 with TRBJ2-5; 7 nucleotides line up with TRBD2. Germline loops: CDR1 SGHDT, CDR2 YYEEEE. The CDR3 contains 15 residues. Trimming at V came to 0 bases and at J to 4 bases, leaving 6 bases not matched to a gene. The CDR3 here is CASSLGSGGRETQYF. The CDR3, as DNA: TGTGCCAGCAGCTTGGGGTCGGGAGGAAGAGAGACCCAGTACTTC.

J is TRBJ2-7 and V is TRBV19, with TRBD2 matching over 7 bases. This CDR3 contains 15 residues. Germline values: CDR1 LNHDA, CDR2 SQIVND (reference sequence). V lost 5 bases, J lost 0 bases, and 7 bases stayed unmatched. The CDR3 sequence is CASSLRESPSYEQYF. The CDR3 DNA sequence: TGTGCCAGTAGTCTGCGGGAGTCCCCCTCCTACGAGCAGTACTTC.

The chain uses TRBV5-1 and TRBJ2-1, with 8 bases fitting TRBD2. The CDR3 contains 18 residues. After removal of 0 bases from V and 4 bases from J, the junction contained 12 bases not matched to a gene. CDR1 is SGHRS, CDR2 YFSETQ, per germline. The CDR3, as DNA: TGCGCCAGCAGCTTGGCCTCTAGTAGCGGGATCGGATACAATGAGCAGTTCTTC. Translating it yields CASSLASSSGIGYNEQFF.

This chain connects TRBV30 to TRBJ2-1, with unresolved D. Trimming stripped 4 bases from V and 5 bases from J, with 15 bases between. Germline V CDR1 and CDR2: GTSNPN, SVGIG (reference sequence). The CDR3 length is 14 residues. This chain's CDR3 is CAWNGQISHNEQFF. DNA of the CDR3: TGTGCCTGGAATGGCCAAATTTCCCACAATGAGCAGTTCTTC. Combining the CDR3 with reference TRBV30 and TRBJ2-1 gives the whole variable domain SQTIHQWPATLVQPVGSPLSLECTVEGTSNPNLYWYRQAAGRGLQLLFYSVGIGQISSEVPQNLSASRPQDRQFILSSKKLLLSDSGFYLCAWNGQISHNEQFFGPGTRLTVL.

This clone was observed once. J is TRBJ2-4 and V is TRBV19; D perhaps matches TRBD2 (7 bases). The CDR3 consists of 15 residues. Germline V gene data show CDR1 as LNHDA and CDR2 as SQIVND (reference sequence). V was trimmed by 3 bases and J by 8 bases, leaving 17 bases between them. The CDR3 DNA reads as TGTGCCAGTAGTATCGTCGGGGGGCGGGTGGACATTCAGTACTTC. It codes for CASSIVGGRVDIQYF.

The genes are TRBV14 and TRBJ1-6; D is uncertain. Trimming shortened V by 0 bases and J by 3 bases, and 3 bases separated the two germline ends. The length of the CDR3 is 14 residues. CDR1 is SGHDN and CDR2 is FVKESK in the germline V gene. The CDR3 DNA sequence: TGTGCCAGCAGCCAAGACTTCTATAATTCACCCCTCCACTTT. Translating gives CASSQDFYNSPLHF.

The CDR3 sequence: CATSRGREVYNEQFF. The CDR3 DNA follows: TGTGCCACCAGCAGGGGTCGGGAGGTGTACAATGAGCAGTTCTTC. The genes are TRBV15 and TRBJ2-1, with TRBD2 matching 7 bases. The V and J ends lost 3 bases and 4 bases, in that order; junction bases with no gene match: 6. Germline V CDR1 and CDR2: LNHNV, YYDKDF (reference sequence). The CDR3 is 15 residues long. The entire variable domain, with the rest obtained from reference TRBV15 and TRBJ2-1, is as follows: DAMVIQNPRYQVTQFGKPVTLSCSQTLNHNVMYWYQQKSSQAPKLLFHYYDKDFNNEADTPDNFQSRRPNTSFCFLDIRSPGLGDTAMYLCATSRGREVYNEQFFGPGTRLTVL.